This T cell receptor beta chain is from a study of CD8+ T cells in alopecia areata. As for the study in general: Severity scores in treated patients reflected the percentage of scalp affected.

Indicated treatment: oral pan-JAK inhibitor, 5-10 mg twice daily. Samples from alopecia areata patients were lesional scalp punch biopsies and peripheral blood. A few counts support this clone. Its target is unknown. The same CDR3 is also encoded by other DNA sequences in this sample. After isolation, RNA underwent reverse transcription to generate cDNA as the sequencing template. Profiled with immunoSEQ multiplex PCR; TCRdb holds only in-frame clones, not every one. The sample lists some 180,000 clones; about 55% were seen once. Study outcomes and limitations: Many expanded lesional clones stayed in scalp and blood while on tofacitinib. Having just one nonresponder leaves the connection between baseline CD8+ expansion and response unresolved.

The sequence came from a human donor with alopecia areata. The specimen comprised CD8+ T cells sorted from blood, sampled at week 24, from a patient treated with tofacitinib.

Here the CDR3 reads CSVVWGTGELFF. CDR3 nucleotide sequence: TGCAGCGTTGTGTGGGGAACCGGGGAGCTGTTTTTT. The chain links TRBV29-1 to TRBJ2-2, with D unclear. Trimming took 4 bases from V and 5 from J, leaving 8 bases between them. Per germline, CDR1 SQVTM and CDR2 ANQGSEA. The CDR3 contains 12 residues.